The 22 T cell receptor beta chains given below trace back to one sample, sequenced in a study of T cell repertoires in cytomegalovirus infection. TCRdb re-analysed the reads in MiXCR, keeping a single row per CDR3 protein. Of about 740,000 distinct CDR3 sequences listed, about a third are singletons. Sequencing was performed on PBMCs. Receptors were obtained from a human donor in good health (CMV status not recorded). Some clones in this sample may be carry-over from other donors' samples.

The chain carries TRBV11-2 and TRBJ2-7; D is unclear. The CDR3 is 13 amino acids. Germline assignment: CDR1 SGHAT and CDR2 FQNNGV. The V and J ends lost 5 bases and 2 bases respectively, with 10 bases between them. CDR3 amino acids: CASSLLWTYEQYF. The CDR3 DNA reads TGTGCCAGCAGCCTCTTATGGACCTACGAGCAGTACTTC.

This clonotype was detected only a few times. This chain links TRBV6-6 with TRBJ2-1; the D gene is possibly TRBD1 (6 bases). The V gene's germline CDR1 is MNHNY and CDR2 SVGAGI (reference sequence). The CDR3 is made up of 13 amino acids. The V end lost 4 bases, the J end lost 8 bases, and 12 bases lay between the germline ends. Here the CDR3 DNA reads TGTGCCAGCAGTTTTCAGGGGAACGATGAGCAGTTCTTC. Protein sequence: CASSFQGNDEQFF.

A few counts support this clonotype. V is TRBV12-3 or TRBV12-4 and J is TRBJ2-5; no reliable D call. The V end lost 5 bases, the J end lost 1 base, and 14 bases lay between the germline ends. The CDR3 covers 15 residues. The CDR3 DNA reads TGTGCCAGCAGTCAGATCGGACCGACCCAAGAGACCCAGTACTTC. As protein: CASSQIGPTQETQYF.

The chain is built from TRBV7-2 and TRBJ1-1, with a tentative D call TRBD1 (5 bases). The CDR3 consists of 14 residues. Germline lookup yields CDR1 SGHTA and CDR2 FQGNSA. Trimming took 1 base from V and 5 from J, leaving 11 bases between them. The CDR3 spells CASSLGGGVTEAFF. The CDR3 coding sequence is TGTGCCAGCAGCTTAGGTGGGGGGGTGACTGAAGCTTTCTTT.

The chain links TRBV6-5 to TRBJ1-3, with unresolved D. The CDR3 is 14 amino acids. Trimming removed 4 bases from V and 3 bases from J, with 10 bases in between. CDR1 MNHEY and CDR2 SVGAGI come from the germline V gene. In nucleotides, the CDR3 is TGTGCCAGCAGTTTCCAAGGATATGGAAACACCATATATTTT. This gives the protein CASSFQGYGNTIYF.

This clonotype was counted many times. V gene TRBV28 combines with J gene TRBJ1-5; D gene ambiguous. Germline CDR1 is MDHEN and CDR2 is SYDVKM. V was shortened by 7 bases and J by 5 bases, with 9 bases between the two germline ends. The CDR3 has 12 amino acids. DNA of the CDR3: TGTGCCAGCACCACATCGGATCAGCCCCAGCATTTT. Encoded protein: CASTTSDQPQHF.

The chain joins TRBV5-5 to TRBJ2-2; perhaps TRBD1 as D (5 bases). V dropped 4 bases and J dropped 0 bases, with 16 bases sitting between them. Germline V CDR1 and CDR2: SGHKS, YYEKEE (reference sequence). The CDR3 loop spans 17 amino acids. The CDR3 sequence is CASSLRQLSTNTGELFF. The DNA for the CDR3 is TGTGCCAGCAGCCTAAGACAGCTCTCTACGAACACCGGGGAGCTGTTTTTT.

This clonotype was seen a single time. V usage is TRBV7-2 and J usage is TRBJ1-2; possibly TRBD1 for D (6 bases). The V gene's germline CDR1 is SGHTA and CDR2 FQGNSA. The ends were cut back, 2 bases at V and 6 bases at J, with 10 bases in the middle. This CDR3 is 13 amino acids long. CDR3 in amino acids: CASSLHRDHGYTF. CDR3 in DNA: TGTGCCAGCAGCTTACACAGGGACCATGGCTACACCTTC.

The chain carries TRBV6-6 and TRBJ1-2, with 8 bases matching TRBD1. The germline V gene encodes CDR1 MNHNY and CDR2 SVGAGI (reference sequence). This CDR3 is 15 amino acids long. Losses at the gene ends were 4 bases for V and 7 bases for J; bases not matched to a gene: 11. CDR3 region: CASSLLGQGASGYTF. The DNA for the CDR3 is TGTGCCAGCAGTTTGTTGGGGCAGGGGGCTAGTGGCTACACCTTC.

Only a few counts were recorded for this clonotype. The chain combines TRBV20-1 with TRBJ2-5; D is perhaps TRBD2 (5 bases). This CDR3 spans 12 amino acids. Germline CDR1 reads DFQATT; CDR2 reads SNEGSKA (reference sequence). V was shortened by 3 bases and J by 3 bases, with 8 bases between the two germline ends. The CDR3 here is CSARRVKETQYF. Written as DNA, the CDR3 is TGCAGTGCTAGGAGGGTAAAAGAGACCCAGTACTTC.

The rearrangement joins TRBV7-6 to TRBJ2-3, with D perhaps matching TRBD1 (5 bases). Germline loops: CDR1 SGHVS, CDR2 FNYEAQ. Trimming stripped 1 base from V and 3 bases from J, with 17 bases between. The CDR3 length is 17 residues. CDR3 in DNA: TGTGCCAGCAGCTTAGATCTCCCGGGCAGGGCGACAGATACGCAGTATTTT. Amino acids: CASSLDLPGRATDTQYF.

This clonotype came up a few times. CDR3 DNA sequence: TGTGCCAGCAGCTGGGAGAGGACAGGGAAGAACTATGGCTACACCTTC. Translation: CASSWERTGKNYGYTF. The chain uses TRBV7-2 and TRBJ1-2; 8 positions match TRBD1. The V gene end was trimmed by 4 bases and the J gene end by 2 bases; junction bases not matched to a gene: 9. This CDR3 is built from 16 residues. In germline, CDR1 is SGHTA, CDR2 FQGNSA.

The V gene is TRBV12-3 or TRBV12-4, the J gene TRBJ1-5; D might be TRBD1 (6 bases). The V gene lost 4 bases and the J gene lost 3 bases, with 13 bases spanning the gap. This CDR3 is 15 amino acids long. The CDR3 DNA is TGTGCCAGCAGTTGGGGGGCAGGGCCCAATCAGCCCCAGCATTTT. This gives the protein CASSWGAGPNQPQHF.

This clonotype was detected only a few times. CDR3 in amino acids: CATPWGGSSYNEQFF. As DNA, the CDR3 is TGTGCCACCCCGTGGGGGGGAAGCTCCTACAATGAGCAGTTCTTC. This sequence joins TRBV6-1 and TRBJ2-1; 7 nucleotides line up with TRBD2. After removal of 10 bases from V and 0 bases from J, the junction contained 9 bases not matched to a gene. The CDR3 runs to 15 residues. Germline V gene lookup returns CDR1 MNHNS and CDR2 SASEGT.

This clonotype has more than one count but fewer than ten. This chain joins TRBV5-4 and TRBJ2-1; tentative D call: TRBD2 (5 bases). The CDR3 loop spans 17 amino acids. Per the germline V gene, CDR1 is SGHNT and CDR2 is YYREEE (reference sequence). Trimming took 3 bases from V and 5 from J, leaving 21 bases between them. CDR3 nucleotides: TGTGCCAGCAGCTCGACGTGGGGAGCGGAGTTTCACAATGAGCAGTTCTTC. Encoded protein: CASSSTWGAEFHNEQFF.

This sequence joins TRBV7-6 and TRBJ2-7; 7 positions match TRBD1. Trimming cost V 1 base and J 4 bases; bases outside gene matches: 7. The CDR3 totals 15 residues. Germline lookup yields CDR1 SGHVS and CDR2 FNYEAQ. CDR3 loop: CASSLDGTDSYEQYF. CDR3 sequence (DNA): TGTGCCAGCAGCTTAGACGGGACAGACTCTTACGAGCAGTACTTC.

Points on this clonotype: A much larger clone is a single base away; this may be a read error. No conserved phenylalanine or tryptophan ends this CDR3, so it is likely a read error. The rearrangement uses TRBV7-2 and TRBJ1-5, with D perhaps matching TRBD1 (5 bases). Trimming took 1 base from V and 6 from J, leaving 7 bases between them. CDR3 length: 13 amino acids. CDR1 is SGHTA, CDR2 FQGNSA, per germline. This CDR3 reads CASSLGQFQPQHC. The CDR3 bases are TGTGCCAGCAGCTTAGGACAGTTTCAGCCCCAGCATTGT.

Comments on this clonotype: Just one base apart from a much larger clone, this may be a read error. The CDR3, as DNA: TGTGCCAGCAGTCCAATATCAGCCCAATCAACTAGCGGGAGTAACCCGCGCCTCAAGTTATTC. It specifies CASSPISAQSTSGSNPRLKLF. V usage is TRBV27 and J usage is TRBJ2-1, with TRBD2 matching 11 bases. The length of the CDR3 is 21 residues. Germline values: CDR1 MNHEY, CDR2 SMNVEV (reference sequence).

This clonotype was picked up a small number of times. V is TRBV7-6 and J is TRBJ2-1; 7 bases map to TRBD2. CDR1 is SGHVS and CDR2 is FNYEAQ in the germline V gene. After removal of 5 bases from V and 3 bases from J, the junction contained 7 bases not matched to a gene. The CDR3 contains 15 residues. The CDR3 loop is CASSGPSGDYNEQFF. For the CDR3, the DNA is TGTGCCAGCAGCGGCCCTAGCGGAGACTACAATGAGCAGTTCTTC.

V and J are TRBV6-6 and TRBJ2-3; D unclear. Germline-derived CDR1 and CDR2 are MNHNY and SVGAGI (reference sequence). V gave up 10 bases and J gave up 3 bases, with 17 bases separating them. This CDR3 contains 14 residues. CDR3 sequence: CATQDLMGTDTQYF. CDR3 nucleotide sequence: TGTGCCACCCAAGACCTTATGGGTACAGATACGCAGTATTTT.

V is TRBV14 and J is TRBJ1-3, with 8 bases that match TRBD1. The CDR3 is made up of 15 amino acids. V shed 5 bases and J 3 bases; nucleotides not matched to a gene: 6. Looked up from germline, CDR1 is SGHDN and CDR2 is FVKESK. For the CDR3, the DNA is TGTGCCAGCAGCGCCGACAGGGGACATGGAAACACCATATATTTT. Its translation: CASSADRGHGNTIYF.

The chain joins TRBV7-6 to TRBJ2-2; 9 bases agree with TRBD2. The germline gives CDR1 SGHVS, CDR2 FNYEAQ. The CDR3 is 16 amino acids. Losses at the gene ends were 1 base for V and 4 bases for J; bases not matched to a gene: 4. The CDR3 sequence: CASSLVRGGRTGELFF. The CDR3 bases are TGTGCCAGCAGCTTAGTGCGGGGGGGCCGCACCGGGGAGCTGTTTTTT.